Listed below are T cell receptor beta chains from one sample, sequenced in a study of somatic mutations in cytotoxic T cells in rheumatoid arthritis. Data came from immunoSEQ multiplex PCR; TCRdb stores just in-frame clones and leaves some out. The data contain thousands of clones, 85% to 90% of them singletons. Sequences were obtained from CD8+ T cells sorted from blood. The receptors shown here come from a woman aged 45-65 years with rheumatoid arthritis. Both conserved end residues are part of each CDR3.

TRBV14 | CASSHLPGQGNTEAFF
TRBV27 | CASSLVFPGHYGYTF
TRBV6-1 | CASSGLAGGRWTDTQYF
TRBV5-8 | CASRPGTSGRETQYF
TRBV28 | CASSRTGEDLTEAFF
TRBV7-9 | CASSPPGQGPFNEKLFF
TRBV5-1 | CASSLVEGAGYGYTF
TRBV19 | CASMEGANGYTF
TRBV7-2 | CASSLGTGNEQFF
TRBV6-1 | CASSQLQGSEQYF
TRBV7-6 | CASSSGQAPLHF
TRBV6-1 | CASSALPLTTNEKLFF